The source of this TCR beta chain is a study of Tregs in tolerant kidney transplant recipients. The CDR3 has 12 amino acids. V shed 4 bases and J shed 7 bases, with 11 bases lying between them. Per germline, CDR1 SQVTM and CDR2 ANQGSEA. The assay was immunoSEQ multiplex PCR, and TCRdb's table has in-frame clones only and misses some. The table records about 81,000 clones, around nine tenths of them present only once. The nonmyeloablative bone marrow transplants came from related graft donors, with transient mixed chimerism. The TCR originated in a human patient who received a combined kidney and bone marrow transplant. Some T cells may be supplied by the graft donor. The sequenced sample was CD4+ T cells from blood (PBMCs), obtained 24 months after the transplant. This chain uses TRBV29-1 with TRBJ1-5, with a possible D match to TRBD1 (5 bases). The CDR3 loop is CSVGGAGQPQHF. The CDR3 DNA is TGCAGCGTTGGAGGGGCGGGGCAGCCCCAGCATTTT.